Below, 10 T cell receptor beta chains from the same sample are listed, as sequenced in a study of T-cell memory formation after mild COVID-19. TCRdb reanalysed the 5' RACE reads using MiXCR and keeps one entry per CDR3 protein. The table lists fewer than 500,000 distinct CDR3 sequences, around a quarter of them singletons. Sequences were obtained from PBMCs or a T cell subset sorted from them (not recorded which). The source is an adult woman who had mild COVID-19 (a few samples of this study predate the infection). Cell type and time point are not known.

V is TRBV7-2 and J is TRBJ1-5; D may be TRBD1 (5 bases). V gave up 0 bases and J gave up 9 bases, with 21 bases separating them. The CDR3 extends over 17 amino acids. CDR1 is SGHTA and CDR2 is FQGNSA in the germline V gene. CDR3 region: CASSLASFDPFQGPQHF. The CDR3 region has the DNA TGTGCCAGCAGCTTAGCATCCTTTGACCCTTTCCAGGGGCCCCAGCATTTT. Using reference TRBV7-2 and TRBJ1-5 for the parts outside the CDR3, the full variable domain is GAGVSQSPSNKVTEKGKDVELRCDPISGHTALYWYRQSLGQGLEFLIYFQGNSAPDKSGLPSDRFSAERTGGSVSTLTIQRTQQEDSAVYLCASSLASFDPFQGPQHFGDGTRLSIL.

V gene TRBV24-1 combines with J gene TRBJ2-1; 10 bases fit TRBD2. Germline CDR1 is KGHDR and CDR2 is SFDVKD. CDR3 length: 15 amino acids. Trimming removed 0 bases from V and 12 bases from J; junction bases left unmatched: 7. CDR3 region: CATSDLPSGGAGQFF. The CDR3, as DNA: TGTGCCACCAGTGATTTGCCCAGCGGGGGGGCCGGGCAGTTCTTC.

This clonotype was seen a few times. The chain carries TRBV5-1 and TRBJ2-3; 12 bases are a match to TRBD2. Unmatched junction bases numbered 7, after V lost 5 bases and J lost 3 bases. The CDR3 consists of 16 residues. Germline-derived CDR1 and CDR2 are SGHRS and YFSETQ. Here the CDR3 reads CASSSTSGRLTDTQYF. The CDR3 DNA reads TGCGCCAGCAGTTCGACTAGCGGGAGACTTACAGATACGCAGTATTTT.

CDR3 region: CASSLLLAGDNEQFF. The CDR3 bases are TGCGCCAGCAGCTTGTTACTAGCGGGAGACAATGAGCAGTTCTTC. This chain uses TRBV5-1 with TRBJ2-1; TRBD2 agrees at 11 bases. Germline-derived CDR1 and CDR2 are SGHRS and YFSETQ. J lost 5 bases, V lost 1 base, and 2 bases had no gene match. The CDR3 is 15 residues long.

The rearrangement links TRBV20-1 to TRBJ2-3; D not resolved. This CDR3 is built from 17 residues. Trimming pared 0 bases from V and 4 bases from J, leaving 20 bases between. Germline CDR1 and CDR2: DFQATT and SNEGSKA (reference sequence). The CDR3 DNA follows: TGCAGTGCTAGAGATGTTGCCTTGCTAGGGTTGGCAGATACGCAGTATTTT. Its protein product is CSARDVALLGLADTQYF.

The V gene is TRBV9, the J gene TRBJ2-7; 7 bases line up with TRBD2. Germline CDR1 SGDLS, CDR2 YYNGEE. The junction had 11 bases not matched to a gene; V was cut back by 3 bases and J by 5 bases. The CDR3 sequence is 15 residues long. CDR3 residues: CASSARGGTLDEQYF. For the CDR3, the DNA is TGTGCCAGCAGCGCGCGGGGAGGGACTTTAGACGAGCAGTACTTC. Full variable domain (outside the CDR3, taken from reference TRBV9 and TRBJ2-7): DSGVTQTPKHLITATGQRVTLRCSPRSGDLSVYWYQQSLDQGLQFLIQYYNGEERAKGNILERFSAQQFPDLHSELNLSSLELGDSALYFCASSARGGTLDEQYFGPGTRLTVT.

This clonotype turned up a few times. The chain links TRBV6-6 to TRBJ1-1, with D tentatively TRBD1 (6 bases). CDR1 and CDR2 from the germline V gene are MNHNY and SVGAGI (reference sequence). This CDR3 is 15 amino acids long. The ends were cut back, 2 bases at V and 0 bases at J, with 10 bases in the middle. CDR3 in amino acids: CASSYGQKMNTEAFF. The CDR3 DNA follows: TGTGCCAGCAGTTACGGACAGAAGATGAACACTGAAGCTTTCTTT.

This chain uses TRBV5-1 with TRBJ1-3, with 7 bases fitting TRBD1. This CDR3 spans 15 amino acids. With 5 bases clipped from V and 2 bases from J, the junction kept 7 bases outside the gene matches. CDR1 and CDR2 (germline): SGHRS, YFSETQ. The CDR3 is CASSMTGSTGNTIYF. The CDR3 DNA is TGCGCCAGCAGTATGACAGGGAGCACTGGAAACACCATATATTTT. The full variable domain, rest sourced from reference TRBV5-1 and TRBJ1-3, is KAGVTQTPRYLIKTRGQQVTLSCSPISGHRSVSWYQQTPGQGLQFLFEYFSETQRNKGNFPGRFSGRQFSNSRSEMNVSTLELGDSALYLCASSMTGSTGNTIYFGEGSWLTVV.

This clonotype has a count of ten or more. J is TRBJ1-2 and V is TRBV7-2; D not resolved. The CDR3 loop spans 13 amino acids. CDR1 is SGHTA and CDR2 is FQGNSA in the germline V gene. V was shortened by 0 bases and J by 6 bases, with 8 bases between the two germline ends. CDR3 bases: TGTGCCAGCAGCTTAGCGTTTTCCGATGGCTACACCTTC. Protein product: CASSLAFSDGYTF.

This clonotype was observed a handful of times. This rearrangement joins TRBV29-1 to TRBJ2-5; 7 nucleotides match TRBD2. Germline CDR1 and CDR2: SQVTM and ANQGSEA. The CDR3 length is 13 residues. Trimming removed 4 bases from V and 3 bases from J; junction bases left unmatched: 5. CDR3 bases: TGCAGCGTTGCGGTGCTAGCGGAAGAGACCCAGTACTTC. Amino acids: CSVAVLAEETQYF. Together with reference TRBV29-1 and TRBJ2-5, the CDR3 gives the full variable domain: SAVISQKPSRDICQRGTSLTIQCQVDSQVTMMFWYRQQPGQSLTLIATANQGSEATYESGFVIDKFPISRPNLTFSTLTVSNMSPEDSSIYLCSVAVLAEETQYFGPGTRLLVL.